This TCR beta chain was captured by sequencing in a study of blood T cells in healthy people across ages. Study-wide findings and caveats: As age increased, TCR beta diversity per million T cells fell in a roughly linear fashion.

The second PCR ran about 6 to 11 cycles with a sample-barcoded 5' primer and J-beta primers. TCRdb re-called the 5' RACE reads with MiXCR, one entry per CDR3 protein. The table shows roughly 800,000 distinct CDR3 sequences, with 40% to 65% occurring only once. Concerning this clonotype itself: Its target is not known.

J lost 7 bases, V lost 5 bases, and 8 bases had no gene match. The CDR3 extends over 14 amino acids. Per-sample yields of isolated PBMCs were at least 6 million. This TCR came from an elderly man in good health. V is TRBV12-3 or TRBV12-4 and J is TRBJ2-1; 7 positions match TRBD2. Material for sequencing was blood. DNA for the CDR3: TGTGCCAGCAGTGTAGGAACTAGCGTAAATGAGCAGTTCTTC. Translation: CASSVGTSVNEQFF.